This TCR beta chain derives from a study of T cell responses to AZD1222 COVID-19 vaccine. This CDR3 is built from 14 residues. V was trimmed by 6 bases and J by 4 bases, leaving 13 bases between them. Germline values: CDR1 LGHNT, CDR2 FRNRAP. Second-dose intervals near 4 or 12 weeks were combined. Generated by immunoSEQ multiplex PCR, the TCRdb table keeps only in-frame clones and is missing some. The profile covers about 120,000 clones, with 88% appearing a single time and 6.5% taken by the ten largest. This clonotype was sampled from an adult who received the AZD1222 COVID-19 vaccine. The chain joins TRBV12-5 to TRBJ2-1, with D unresolved. The material sequenced was peripheral blood, taken 28 days after the second AZD1222 dose. CDR3 nucleotides: TGTGCTAGTGGGGTGGACGGCGTATACAATGAGCAGTTCTTC. Translation: CASGVDGVYNEQFF.